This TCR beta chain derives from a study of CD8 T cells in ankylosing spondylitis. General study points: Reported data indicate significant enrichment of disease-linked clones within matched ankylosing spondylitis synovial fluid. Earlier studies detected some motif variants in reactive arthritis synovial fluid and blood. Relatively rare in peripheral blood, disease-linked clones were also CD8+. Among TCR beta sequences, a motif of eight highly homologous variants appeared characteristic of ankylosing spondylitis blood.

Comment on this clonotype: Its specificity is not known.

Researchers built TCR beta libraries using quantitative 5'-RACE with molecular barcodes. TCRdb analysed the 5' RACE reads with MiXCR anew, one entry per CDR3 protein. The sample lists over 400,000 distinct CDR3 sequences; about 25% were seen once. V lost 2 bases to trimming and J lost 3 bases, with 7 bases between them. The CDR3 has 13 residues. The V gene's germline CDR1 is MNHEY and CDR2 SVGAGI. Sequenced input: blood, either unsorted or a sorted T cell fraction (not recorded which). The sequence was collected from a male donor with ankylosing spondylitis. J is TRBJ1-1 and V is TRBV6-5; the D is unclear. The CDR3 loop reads CASSYGWDTEAFF. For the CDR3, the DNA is TGTGCCAGCAGTTACGGATGGGACACTGAAGCTTTCTTT.